What follows are 12 T cell receptor beta chains derived from one specimen sequenced in a study of persistence of HIV-infected CD4 T cells. This nonspecific control used anti-CD3/anti-CD28 bead stimulation of CD4+ T cells. CD4+ T cells upregulating both CD40 ligand and CD69 were sorted as responding cells. These receptors' antigens are unknown. Sequencing used immunoSEQ version 4 in survey mode. Data came from immunoSEQ multiplex PCR; TCRdb stores just in-frame clones and leaves some out. The sample comprises 35,000 to 45,000 clones, around 90% of which are singletons, and approximately 0.45% rests with the top ten. The input for sequencing was CD4+ T cells sorted from PBMCs after approximately 19-hour stimulation, taken from a patient who received antiretroviral therapy. These receptor sequences come from an adult woman with HIV who was CMV-seropositive.

This clone was observed once. V and J are TRBV2 and TRBJ1-5; D is ambiguous. The V end lost 5 bases, the J end lost 0 bases, and 11 bases lay between the germline ends. CDR1 and CDR2 (germline): SNHLY, FYNNEI. The CDR3 runs to 15 residues. The CDR3 here is CASSRAGDSNQPQHF. The CDR3 DNA reads TGTGCCAGCAGTAGAGCGGGAGATAGCAATCAGCCCCAGCATTTT. Full variable domain (remainder filled in from reference TRBV2 and TRBJ1-5): EPEVTQTPSHQVTQMGQEVILRCVPISNHLYFYWYRQILGQKVEFLVSFYNNEISEKSEIFDDQFSVERPDGSNFTLKIRSTKLEDSAMYFCASSRAGDSNQPQHFGDGTRLSIL.

The DNA for the CDR3 is TGTGCCTGGGGGACCACTGAAGCTTTCTTT. Protein: CAWGTTEAFF. The chain carries TRBV30 and TRBJ1-1; D may be TRBD1 (5 bases). The V end lost 5 bases, the J end lost 4 bases, and 5 bases lay between the germline ends. The CDR3 runs 10 residues. CDR1 is GTSNPN and CDR2 is SVGIG in the germline V gene (reference sequence).

The V call is TRBV5-1, the J call TRBJ2-1; TRBD1 agrees at 8 bases. V was clipped by 0 bases and J by 4 bases; unmatched bases: 6. The germline V gene has CDR1 SGHRS and CDR2 YFSETQ. The CDR3 runs to 16 residues. The CDR3 sequence is CASSLGSGGAYNEQFF. CDR3 bases: TGCGCCAGCAGCTTGGGTTCAGGGGGCGCGTACAATGAGCAGTTCTTC.

The V gene is TRBV5-4, the J gene TRBJ1-2; D ambiguous. Germline V gene data show CDR1 as SGHNT and CDR2 as YYREEE (reference sequence). This CDR3 contains 14 residues. V was pared by 3 bases and J by 7 bases, with 16 bases between. The CDR3 nucleotides are TGTGCCAGCAGCTCGGGAGCCAACCTGGGTGGCTACACCTTC. As protein: CASSSGANLGGYTF.

The chain is built from TRBV6-5 and TRBJ1-1, with unresolved D. V was cut by 6 bases and J by 6 bases, with 11 bases left in between. Germline V gene sequence: CDR1 MNHEY, CDR2 SVGAGI. The CDR3 consists of 12 residues. Here the CDR3 DNA reads TGTGCCAGCAGCCTGGACGGATCTGAAGCTTTCTTT. Its translation: CASSLDGSEAFF.

This rearrangement joins TRBV27 to TRBJ2-7, with 7 bases identical to TRBD2. Germline lookup yields CDR1 MNHEY and CDR2 SMNVEV (reference sequence). The J segment lost 7 bases and the V segment lost 6 bases, leaving 9 bases of the junction unmatched. This CDR3 region has 13 residues. CDR3 sequence (DNA): TGTGCCAGCAGACTTATATTAGCGGGTGAGCAGTACTTC. It yields the protein CASRLILAGEQYF.

This chain uses TRBV5-6 with TRBJ2-1; tentatively, D is TRBD2 (6 bases). The CDR3 has 11 amino acids. Between the trimmed V and J ends, which lost 3 bases and 11 bases, there was a span of 9 bases. CDR1 and CDR2 from the germline V gene are SGHDT and YYEEEE. The CDR3 DNA reads TGTGCCAGCAGCTCAGGAGGGCAGCAGTTCTTC. Translating gives CASSSGGQQFF.

The chain links TRBV6-6 to TRBJ1-5, with a possible D match to TRBD1 (6 bases). V shed 6 bases and J shed 0 bases, with 15 bases lying between them. Germline-derived CDR1 and CDR2 are MNHNY and SVGAGI (reference sequence). The CDR3 is 16 amino acids. CDR3 DNA sequence: TGTGCCAGCAGCTTGACAGGACCCAATAGCAATCAGCCCCAGCATTTT. Translation gives CASSLTGPNSNQPQHF.

The chain joins TRBV30 to TRBJ1-1, with a weak D call TRBD1 (6 bases). V dropped 3 bases and J dropped 0 bases, with 11 bases sitting between them. The CDR3 sequence is 14 residues long. Germline values: CDR1 GTSNPN, CDR2 SVGIG (reference sequence). For the CDR3, the DNA is TGTGCCTGGAGAGGGCAGGGGCTGAACACTGAAGCTTTCTTT. The encoded protein is CAWRGQGLNTEAFF.

CDR3 in amino acids: CAISGLADTGELFF. DNA of the CDR3: TGTGCCATCAGCGGACTAGCGGACACCGGGGAGCTGTTTTTT. The V and J genes are TRBV10-3 and TRBJ2-2, with 10 nucleotides matching TRBD2. CDR1 is ENHRY, CDR2 SYGVKD, per germline. V lost 6 bases and J lost 3; bases outside the gene matches: 1. The CDR3 length is 14 residues.

V gene TRBV3-1 (or the pseudogene TRBV3-2) combines with J gene TRBJ1-2; possibly TRBD1 for D (6 bases). Germline CDR1 LGHDT, CDR2 YNNKEL (reference sequence). The V gene lost 0 bases and the J gene lost 7 bases, with 12 bases spanning the gap. CDR3 length: 14 residues. The CDR3 is CASSQDGGAGGYTF. CDR3 nucleotides: TGTGCCAGCAGCCAAGATGGGGGGGCAGGTGGCTACACCTTC.

This chain uses TRBV12-3 or TRBV12-4 with TRBJ1-1, with D unclear. Deletions cut 10 bases from V and 3 bases from J, with 12 bases between. The CDR3 runs to 12 residues. The CDR3 coding sequence is TGTGCCACGAGGCCCGGTCACACTGAAGCTTTCTTT. As protein: CATRPGHTEAFF.